The present T cell receptor (beta chain) was sequenced within a study of T cell repertoires in cytomegalovirus infection. Study-wide background: Both CMV infection and a matching HLA type were indicated by public TCR beta signatures.

This clonotype was counted between two and nine times. Its antigen is as yet unknown. General study points: HLA-C-restricted, CMV-specific TCR beta clonotypes were dominant ex vivo. Public TCR beta family frequency separated CMV-and-HLA carriers, including in an independent cohort.

The CDR3 covers 14 residues. The germline V gene encodes CDR1 MDHEN and CDR2 SYDVKM. Trimming took off 7 bases at V and 1 base at J, with 12 bases between the two ends. TCRdb reanalysed the reads using MiXCR and keeps one entry per CDR3 protein. The sample includes 400,000 or so distinct CDR3 sequences, around a sixth seen only once; the top ten take 8.7%. Sample: PBMCs. This sequence was found in a human donor in good health (CMV status not recorded). Some clones in this sample may be carry-over from other donors' samples. J is TRBJ2-3 and V is TRBV28; D gene uncertain. The CDR3 sequence is CASIWGSGTDTQYF. In nucleotides, the CDR3 is TGTGCCAGCATTTGGGGTAGTGGCACAGATACGCAGTATTTT. Full variable domain (remainder filled in from reference TRBV28 and TRBJ2-3): DVKVTQSSRYLVKRTGEKVFLECVQDMDHENMFWYRQDPGLGLRLIYFSYDVKMKEKGDIPEGYSVSREKKERFSLILESASTNQTSMYLCASIWGSGTDTQYFGPGTRLTVL.